These 22 T cell receptor beta chains came from one sample sequenced in a study of T cells in localized non-small cell lung cancer. Sequencing used immunoSEQ multiplex PCR; TCRdb keeps in-frame clones, though not all of them. Of around 2,200 clones detected, 25% to 30% appear once; the ten largest clones hold around 15%. Sequencing was performed on normal lung tissue next to the tumor, taken before any cancer treatment. These receptor sequences come from a woman aged 40-69 years with stage I lung adenocarcinoma.

This clone is large (0.1 to 1%) in the sample. V and J are TRBV28 and TRBJ2-7; 7 bases match TRBD2. Germline V CDR1 and CDR2: MDHEN, SYDVKM. With V trimmed by 8 bases and J by 4 bases, 8 bases remained unmatched. The CDR3 contains 13 residues. CDR3 loop: CASGGDDGYEQYF. The CDR3, as DNA: TGTGCCAGCGGGGGGGATGACGGTTACGAGCAGTACTTC.

By proportion, this clone is medium-sized. This chain joins TRBV6-8 and TRBJ1-3, with 9 bases lining up with TRBD1. Losses at the gene ends were 2 bases for V and 3 bases for J; bases not matched to a gene: 11. This CDR3 spans 18 amino acids. CDR1 is MNHGY, CDR2 SAAAGT, per germline. The CDR3, as DNA: TGTGCCAGCAGTTACACGGGACAGGGATCCATCCTTGGAAACACCATATATTTT. Translating it yields CASSYTGQGSILGNTIYF.

The rearrangement uses TRBV15 and TRBJ1-6; 7 nucleotides match TRBD1. CDR3 length: 15 amino acids. Germline V gene lookup returns CDR1 LNHNV and CDR2 YYDKDF (reference sequence). V was clipped by 5 bases and J by 8 bases; unmatched bases: 9. CDR3 coding DNA: TGTGCCACCAGCTATGAGGGGACAGTCGATTCACCCCTCCACTTT. Its protein product is CATSYEGTVDSPLHF.

This clone occurred a few times. The gene calls are TRBV7-8 and TRBJ2-2; D ambiguous. V was trimmed by 5 bases and J by 4 bases, leaving 8 bases between them. From germline, CDR1 is SGHVS and CDR2 FQNEAQ. This CDR3 is 13 amino acids long. The CDR3 region is CASSLDFTGELFF. CDR3 nucleotides: TGTGCCAGCAGCCTCGATTTCACCGGGGAGCTGTTTTTT.

The CDR3 sequence: CSVQSSGNTIYF. The CDR3 region has the DNA TGCAGCGTTCAGAGCTCTGGAAACACCATATATTTT. V gene TRBV29-1 combines with J gene TRBJ1-3, with no clear D. V lost 5 bases and J lost 0, with 5 bases in between. The germline CDR1 and CDR2 sequences are SQVTM and ANQGSEA. This CDR3 comprises 12 residues. The entire variable domain, with the rest obtained from reference TRBV29-1 and TRBJ1-3, is as follows: SAVISQKPSRDICQRGTSLTIQCQVDSQVTMMFWYRQQPGQSLTLIATANQGSEATYESGFVIDKFPISRPNLTFSTLTVSNMSPEDSSIYLCSVQSSGNTIYFGEGSWLTVV.

This clone was seen a few times. The CDR3: CASSSDRPQRGVYSNQPQHF. CDR3 DNA: TGTGCCAGCAGCTCGGACAGGCCACAACGCGGGGTATATAGCAATCAGCCCCAGCATTTT. The rearrangement links TRBV11-3 to TRBJ1-5; 7 bases align to TRBD1. This CDR3 has 20 amino acids. V trimming: 4 bases; J trimming: 0 bases; junction bases outside the gene matches: 18. The V gene's germline CDR1 is SGHNT and CDR2 YENEEA.

This chain uses TRBV11-3 with TRBJ2-1; D is unresolved. V was trimmed by 5 bases and J by 7 bases, leaving 18 bases between them. Per the germline V gene, CDR1 is SGHNT and CDR2 is YENEEA. The CDR3 length is 15 residues. The CDR3 DNA follows: TGTGCCAGCAGCCTAGGACCAGTAAGGGTGAATGAGCAGTTCTTC. As protein: CASSLGPVRVNEQFF.

The chain carries TRBV19 and TRBJ2-5; D remains unclear. The length of the CDR3 is 16 residues. CDR1 is LNHDA and CDR2 is SQIVND in the germline V gene (reference sequence). Trimming removed 4 bases from V and 5 bases from J, with 20 bases in between. The CDR3 DNA follows: TGTGCCAGTAGTAGGACCCATGGGCAAACCGGGGAGACCCAGTACTTC. It encodes CASSRTHGQTGETQYF.

The chain couples TRBV4-2 to TRBJ1-1; 7 nucleotides align to TRBD1. This CDR3 has 21 amino acids. V shed 1 base, J shed 0 bases, and the junction held 20 bases outside the gene matches. CDR1 and CDR2 (germline): LGHNA, YNFKEQ. CDR3 in amino acids: CASSQGRDRREGANMNTEAFF. The CDR3 DNA reads as TGTGCCAGCAGCCAAGGCCGGGACAGAAGAGAGGGGGCCAACATGAACACTGAAGCTTTCTTT.

The chain links TRBV6-8 to TRBJ2-7; either TRBD1 or TRBD2 may fit D (5 bases each). The germline V gene encodes CDR1 MNHGY and CDR2 SAAAGT. The V end was cut by 4 bases, the J end by 6 bases, with 16 bases between. The CDR3 covers 14 residues. The CDR3 is CASSSPNSGTEQYF. In nucleotides, the CDR3 is TGTGCCAGCAGTTCCCCTAATTCAGGGACCGAGCAGTACTTC.

This chain joins TRBV14 and TRBJ2-5; D is perhaps TRBD1 or TRBD2 (6 bases each). Trimming took 6 bases from V and 2 from J, leaving 19 bases between them. The CDR3 loop spans 16 amino acids. In germline, CDR1 is SGHDN, CDR2 FVKESK. CDR3 region: CASSYLSGATQETQYF. CDR3 nucleotide sequence: TGTGCCAGCAGTTATTTGTCGGGGGCTACACAAGAGACCCAGTACTTC.

V is TRBV6-8 and J is TRBJ2-1, with 7 bases aligning to TRBD2. Germline V gene sequence: CDR1 MNHGY, CDR2 SAAAGT. V dropped 5 bases and J dropped 8; count of bases not matched to a gene: 6. The CDR3 sequence is 13 residues long. DNA of the CDR3: TGTGCCAGCAGTGACGGGGGGTCTGATGAGCAGTTCTTC. It encodes CASSDGGSDEQFF.

As DNA, the CDR3 is TGCGCCAGCAGCCCCGGGCTAGCGGGGGGGCTCAACACCGGGGAGCTGTTTTTT. It encodes CASSPGLAGGLNTGELFF. The rearrangement joins TRBV5-1 to TRBJ2-2; 12 nucleotides match TRBD2. Germline CDR1 is SGHRS and CDR2 is YFSETQ. This CDR3 has 18 amino acids. After removal of 4 bases from V and 2 bases from J, the junction contained 9 bases not matched to a gene.

The rearrangement uses TRBV10-2 and TRBJ2-3, with D maybe TRBD1 (6 bases). This CDR3 contains 13 residues. V lost 9 bases and J lost 4, with 14 bases in between. Looked up from germline, CDR1 is WSHSY and CDR2 is SAAADI. The CDR3 region has the DNA TGCGCCAGTCTCACCAACAGGGCAGATACGCAGTATTTT. Translation gives CASLTNRADTQYF.

This clone was picked up a small number of times. This chain joins TRBV9 and TRBJ2-7, with TRBD1 as a possible D gene (7 bases). The germline V and J ends were trimmed by 2 bases and 3 bases, with 15 bases remaining between them. Germline V lookup: CDR1 SGDLS, CDR2 YYNGEE. The CDR3 is 15 amino acids. The CDR3 loop is CASSVGQGGRYEQYF. CDR3 DNA sequence: TGTGCCAGCAGCGTCGGGCAGGGGGGTCGCTACGAGCAGTACTTC. Using reference TRBV9 and TRBJ2-7 for the parts outside the CDR3, the full variable domain is DSGVTQTPKHLITATGQRVTLRCSPRSGDLSVYWYQQSLDQGLQFLIQYYNGEERAKGNILERFSAQQFPDLHSELNLSSLELGDSALYFCASSVGQGGRYEQYFGPGTRLTVT.

The rearrangement uses TRBV11-3 and TRBJ1-2, with TRBD1 as a possible D gene (5 bases). Per the germline V gene, CDR1 is SGHNT and CDR2 is YENEEA. The V end was cut by 3 bases, the J end by 2 bases, with 13 bases between. The CDR3 extends over 15 amino acids. The CDR3 DNA follows: TGTGCCAGCAGCTTCCTACTTACAGGAAACTATGGCTACACCTTC. The encoded protein is CASSFLLTGNYGYTF.

V usage is TRBV28 and J usage is TRBJ2-3; unclear D gene. Germline CDR1 MDHEN, CDR2 SYDVKM. Trimming stripped 2 bases from V and 1 base from J, with 4 bases between. The CDR3 covers 13 residues. The CDR3, as DNA: TGTGCCAGCAGTTTAGGGGGCACAGATACGCAGTATTTT. Amino acids: CASSLGGTDTQYF.

The chain joins TRBV10-2 to TRBJ2-2; TRBD1 or TRBD2 may be the D gene (5 bases each). Trimming shortened V by 11 bases and J by 9 bases, and 22 bases separated the two germline ends. Germline-derived CDR1 and CDR2 are WSHSY and SAAADI. There are 14 residues in the CDR3. The CDR3, as DNA: TGCGCCGGACGGGACGGACCATTTGGCCGGGAGCTGTTTTTT. Translating gives CAGRDGPFGRELFF.

This clone is labeled medium-sized. CDR3 in amino acids: CAIRATRGEVDTQYF. DNA for the CDR3: TGTGCCATCAGGGCAACCCGGGGTGAAGTAGATACGCAGTATTTT. This chain connects TRBV6-8 to TRBJ2-3, with D perhaps given as TRBD1 or TRBD2 (5 bases each). The CDR3 contains 15 residues. CDR1 is MNHGY and CDR2 is SAAAGT in the germline V gene. Trimming left V 10 bases short and J 5 bases short, with 22 bases between.

This clone was picked up a small number of times. This chain uses TRBV11-3 with TRBJ2-5; D may correspond to TRBD1 or TRBD2 (5 bases each). This CDR3 spans 16 amino acids. CDR1 and CDR2 (germline): SGHNT, YENEEA. V lost 1 base to trimming and J lost 1 base, with 13 bases between them. CDR3 loop: CASSLVPGPTQETQYF. The CDR3 DNA follows: TGTGCCAGCAGCTTAGTACCGGGACCCACCCAAGAGACCCAGTACTTC.

This clone was counted only a few times. V and J are TRBV11-3 and TRBJ1-1; maybe TRBD1 (5 bases). This CDR3 has 14 residues. V dropped 5 bases and J dropped 5 bases, with 15 bases sitting between them. CDR1 is SGHNT and CDR2 is YENEEA in the germline V gene. CDR3 residues: CASSPGWSGTEAFF. CDR3 nucleotide sequence: TGTGCCAGCAGCCCAGGGTGGTCGGGTACTGAAGCTTTCTTT.

The rearrangement links TRBV14 to TRBJ2-7, with TRBD2 matching 8 bases. From germline, CDR1 is SGHDN and CDR2 FVKESK. Unmatched junction bases numbered 7, after V lost 4 bases and J lost 2 bases. The CDR3 is made up of 15 amino acids. The CDR3 nucleotides are TGTGCCAGCAGCCGTAGTAGCGGGGTTACCTACGAGCAGTACTTC. This sequence encodes CASSRSSGVTYEQYF.